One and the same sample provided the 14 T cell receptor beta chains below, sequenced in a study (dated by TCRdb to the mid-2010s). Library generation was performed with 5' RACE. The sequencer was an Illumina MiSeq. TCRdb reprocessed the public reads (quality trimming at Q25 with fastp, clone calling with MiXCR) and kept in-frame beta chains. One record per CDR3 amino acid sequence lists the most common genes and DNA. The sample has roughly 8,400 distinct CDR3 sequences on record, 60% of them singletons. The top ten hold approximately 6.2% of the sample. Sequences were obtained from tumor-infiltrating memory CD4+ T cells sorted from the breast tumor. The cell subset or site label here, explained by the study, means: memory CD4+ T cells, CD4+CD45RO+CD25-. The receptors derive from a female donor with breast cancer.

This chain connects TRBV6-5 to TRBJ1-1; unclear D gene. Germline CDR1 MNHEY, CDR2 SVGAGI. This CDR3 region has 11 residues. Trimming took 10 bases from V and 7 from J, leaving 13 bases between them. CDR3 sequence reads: CAISSRGEAFF. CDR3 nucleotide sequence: TGTGCCATCAGCTCCCGGGGTGAAGCTTTCTTT.

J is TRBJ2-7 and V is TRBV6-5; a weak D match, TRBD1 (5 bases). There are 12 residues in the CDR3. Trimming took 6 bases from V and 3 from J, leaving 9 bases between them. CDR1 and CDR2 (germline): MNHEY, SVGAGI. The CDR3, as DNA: TGTGCCAGCAGCCGTGACAGCTACGAGCAGTACTTC. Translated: CASSRDSYEQYF.

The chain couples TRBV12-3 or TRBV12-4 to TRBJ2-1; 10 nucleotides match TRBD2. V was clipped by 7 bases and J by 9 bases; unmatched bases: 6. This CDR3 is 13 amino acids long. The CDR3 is CASIPSGRSEQFF. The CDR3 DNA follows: TGTGCCAGCATCCCTAGCGGGAGAAGTGAGCAGTTCTTC.

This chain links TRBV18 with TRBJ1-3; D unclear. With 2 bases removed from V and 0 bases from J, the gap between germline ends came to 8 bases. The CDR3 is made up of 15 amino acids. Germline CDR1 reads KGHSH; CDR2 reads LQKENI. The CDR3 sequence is CASSPKLGSGNTIYF. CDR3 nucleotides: TGTGCCAGCTCACCAAAGCTTGGCTCTGGAAACACCATATATTTT. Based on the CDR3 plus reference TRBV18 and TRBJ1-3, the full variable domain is NAGVMQNPRHLVRRRGQEARLRCSPMKGHSHVYWYRQLPEEGLKFMVYLQKENIIDESGMPKERFSAEFPKEGPSILRIQQVVRGDSAAYFCASSPKLGSGNTIYFGEGSWLTVV.

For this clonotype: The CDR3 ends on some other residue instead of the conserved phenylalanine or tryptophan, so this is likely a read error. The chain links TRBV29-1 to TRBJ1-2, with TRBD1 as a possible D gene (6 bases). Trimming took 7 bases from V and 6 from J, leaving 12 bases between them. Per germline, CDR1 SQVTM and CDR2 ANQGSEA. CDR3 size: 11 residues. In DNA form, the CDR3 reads TGCAGCGAGGGCACAGGGAATGGCTACACCCTC. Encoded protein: CSEGTGNGYTL.

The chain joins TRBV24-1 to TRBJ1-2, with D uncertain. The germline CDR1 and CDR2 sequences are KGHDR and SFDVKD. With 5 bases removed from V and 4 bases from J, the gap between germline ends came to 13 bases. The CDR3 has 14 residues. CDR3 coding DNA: TGTGCCACCAGTGCCGACACTAGGACCTATGGCTACACCTTC. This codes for CATSADTRTYGYTF.

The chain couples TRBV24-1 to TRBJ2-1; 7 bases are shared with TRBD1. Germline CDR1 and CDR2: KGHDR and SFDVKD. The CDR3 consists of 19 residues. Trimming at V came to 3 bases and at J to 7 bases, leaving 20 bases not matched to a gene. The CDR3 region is CATSDPGTVRDHHRNEQFF. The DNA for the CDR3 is TGTGCCACCAGTGATCCTGGGACAGTACGGGACCACCACCGAAATGAGCAGTTCTTC.

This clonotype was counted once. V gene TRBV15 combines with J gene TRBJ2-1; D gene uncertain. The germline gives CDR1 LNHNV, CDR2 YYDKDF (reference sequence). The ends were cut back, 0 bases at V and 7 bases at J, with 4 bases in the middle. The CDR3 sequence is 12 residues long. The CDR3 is CATSREGNEQFF. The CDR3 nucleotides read TGTGCCACCAGCAGAGAGGGAAATGAGCAGTTCTTC.

CDR3 region: CSARDSGRFGSYEQYF. The CDR3 DNA reads TGCAGTGCTAGAGACTCGGGACGGTTCGGTTCCTACGAGCAGTACTTC. The V and J genes are TRBV20-1 and TRBJ2-7; TRBD1 or TRBD2 may be the D gene (5 bases each). The CDR3 consists of 16 residues. Germline V gene data show CDR1 as DFQATT and CDR2 as SNEGSKA (reference sequence). V was pared by 0 bases and J by 1 base, with 16 bases between.

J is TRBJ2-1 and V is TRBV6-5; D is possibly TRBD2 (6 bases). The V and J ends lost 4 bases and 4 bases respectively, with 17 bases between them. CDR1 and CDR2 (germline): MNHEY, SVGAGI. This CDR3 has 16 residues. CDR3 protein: CASSSTRLVAYNEQFF. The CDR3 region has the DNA TGTGCCAGCAGTTCCACTAGACTAGTGGCTTACAATGAGCAGTTCTTC.

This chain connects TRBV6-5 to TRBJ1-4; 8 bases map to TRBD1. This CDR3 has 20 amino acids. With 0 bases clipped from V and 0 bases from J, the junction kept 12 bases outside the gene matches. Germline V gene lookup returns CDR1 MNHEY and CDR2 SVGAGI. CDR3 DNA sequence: TGTGCCAGCAGTTACTCGAACCCTGGACAGGGAGTTGCAACTAATGAAAAACTGTTTTTT. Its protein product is CASSYSNPGQGVATNEKLFF.

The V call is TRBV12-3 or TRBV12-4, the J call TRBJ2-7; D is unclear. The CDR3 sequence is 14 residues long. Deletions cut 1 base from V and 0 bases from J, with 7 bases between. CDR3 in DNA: TGTGCCAGCAGTTTAGATCTAACCTCCTACGAGCAGTACTTC. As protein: CASSLDLTSYEQYF.

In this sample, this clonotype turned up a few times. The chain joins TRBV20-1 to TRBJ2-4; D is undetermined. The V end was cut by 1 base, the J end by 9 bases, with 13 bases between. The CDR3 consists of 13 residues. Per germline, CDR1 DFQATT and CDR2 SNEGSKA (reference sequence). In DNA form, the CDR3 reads TGCAGTGCTAGAGGTGGCCCGGGCGGCATTCAGTACTTC. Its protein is CSARGGPGGIQYF.

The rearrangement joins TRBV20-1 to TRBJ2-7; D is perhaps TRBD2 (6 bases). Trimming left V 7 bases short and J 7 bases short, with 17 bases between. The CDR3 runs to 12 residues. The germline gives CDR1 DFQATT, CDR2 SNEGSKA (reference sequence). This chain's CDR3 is CSETGGLKEQYF. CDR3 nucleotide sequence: TGCAGTGAGACCGGGGGTTTAAAAGAGCAGTACTTC.